This TCR beta chain is from a study of cytomegalovirus exposure and HLA in healthy donors. Notes on the study in general: An analysis that was carried out later associated approximately 15,000 TCR beta sequences with HLA alleles at 0.05 false discovery rate.

A multiplex PCR was run with 60 Vbeta primers and 13 Jbeta primers. Using immunoSEQ multiplex PCR, the repertoire was profiled, and TCRdb retains in-frame clones only, with some absent. The profile shows more than 55,000 clones, around 83% of them singletons. With regard to this clone: Its antigen is undetermined. Distinct nucleotide sequences in the sample also encode this CDR3.

Trimming removed 2 bases at V and 2 bases at J, with 7 bases between. In germline, CDR1 is MDHEN, CDR2 SYDVKM. The CDR3 sequence is 13 residues long. The sequencing input was PBMCs. This sequence was found in a human donor in good health. V is TRBV28 and J is TRBJ2-7, with D possibly TRBD2 on 5 matching bases. CDR3 DNA: TGTGCCAGCAGTTTACGGGATCCCTACGAGCAGTACTTC. It is translated as CASSLRDPYEQYF.